This T cell receptor (beta chain) was profiled in a study of shared clonotypes between healthy human individuals. This CDR3 contains 11 residues. The V gene lost 5 bases and the J gene lost 8 bases, with 9 bases spanning the gap. Per germline, CDR1 MNHEY and CDR2 SVGAGI. Using immunoSEQ multiplex PCR, the repertoire was profiled, and TCRdb retains in-frame clones only, with some absent. The table lists around 700,000 clones, about three quarters of them singletons. As regards this clone: Its antigen is unidentified.

General study findings and limits: Naive CD4 clonotypes overlapped across several donors at about 5.2%.

The specimen sequenced was memory CD4+ T cells sorted from blood. Subset in this sample: CD45RA-negative fraction. V is TRBV6-5 and J is TRBJ1-2; D gene unclear. The sequence came from a woman younger than 45 in good health. The CDR3 DNA sequence: TGTGCCAGCAGTGAGTCCTTGGGCTACACCTTC. Its translation: CASSESLGYTF.